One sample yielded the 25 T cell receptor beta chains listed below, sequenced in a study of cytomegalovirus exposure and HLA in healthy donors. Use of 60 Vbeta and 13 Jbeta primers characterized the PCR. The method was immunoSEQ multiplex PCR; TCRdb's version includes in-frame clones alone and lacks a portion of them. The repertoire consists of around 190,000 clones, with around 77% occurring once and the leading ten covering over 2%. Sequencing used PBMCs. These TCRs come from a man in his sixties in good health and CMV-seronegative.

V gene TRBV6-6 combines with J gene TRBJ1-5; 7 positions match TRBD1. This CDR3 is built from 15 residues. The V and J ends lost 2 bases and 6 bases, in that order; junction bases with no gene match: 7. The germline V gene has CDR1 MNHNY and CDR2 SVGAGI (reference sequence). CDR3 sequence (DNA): TGTGCCAGCAGTTACCAGACAGGGTATCGTCAGCCCCAGCATTTT. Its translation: CASSYQTGYRQPQHF.

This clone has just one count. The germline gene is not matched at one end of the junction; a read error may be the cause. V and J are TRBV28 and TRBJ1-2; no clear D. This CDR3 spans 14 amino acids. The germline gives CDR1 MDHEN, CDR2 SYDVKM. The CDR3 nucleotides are TGTGCCAGCAGCCTGGACGGGAATAACTATGGCTACCCCTTC. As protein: CASSLDGNNYGYPF.

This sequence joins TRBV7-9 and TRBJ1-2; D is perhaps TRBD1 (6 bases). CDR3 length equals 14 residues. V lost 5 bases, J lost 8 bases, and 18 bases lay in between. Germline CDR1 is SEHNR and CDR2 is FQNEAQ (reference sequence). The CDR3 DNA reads TGTGCCAGCAGCCATAATCGGGGGGCCCAAGGCTACACCTTC. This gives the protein CASSHNRGAQGYTF. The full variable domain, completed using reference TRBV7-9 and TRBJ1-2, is DTGVSQNPRHKITKRGQNVTFRCDPISEHNRLYWYRQTLGQGPEFLTYFQNEAQLEKSRLLSDRFSAERPKGSFSTLEIQRTEQGDSAMYLCASSHNRGAQGYTFGSGTRLTVV.

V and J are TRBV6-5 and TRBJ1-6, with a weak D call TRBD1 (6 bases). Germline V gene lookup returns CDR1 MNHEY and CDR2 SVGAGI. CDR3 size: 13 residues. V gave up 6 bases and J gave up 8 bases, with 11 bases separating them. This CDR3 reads CASRIKGDSPLHF. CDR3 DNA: TGTGCCAGCAGAATAAAGGGGGATTCACCCCTCCACTTT.

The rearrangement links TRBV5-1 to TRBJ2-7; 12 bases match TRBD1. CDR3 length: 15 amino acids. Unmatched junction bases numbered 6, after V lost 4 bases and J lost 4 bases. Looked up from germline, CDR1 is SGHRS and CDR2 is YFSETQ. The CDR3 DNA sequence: TGCGCCAGCAGCCCGGGACAGGGGGCGTTTTACGAGCAGTACTTC. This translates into CASSPGQGAFYEQYF.

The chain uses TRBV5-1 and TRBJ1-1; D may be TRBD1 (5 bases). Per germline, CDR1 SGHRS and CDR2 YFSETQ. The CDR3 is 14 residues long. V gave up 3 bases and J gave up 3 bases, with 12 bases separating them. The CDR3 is CASSWQGGYTEAFF. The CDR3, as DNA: TGCGCCAGCAGCTGGCAGGGAGGGTACACTGAAGCTTTCTTT.

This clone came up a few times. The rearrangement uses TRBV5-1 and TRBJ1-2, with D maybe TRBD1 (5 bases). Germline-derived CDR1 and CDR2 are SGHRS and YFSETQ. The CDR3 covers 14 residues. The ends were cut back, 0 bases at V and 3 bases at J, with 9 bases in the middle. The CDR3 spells CASSLGQFDYGYTF. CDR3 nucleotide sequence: TGCGCCAGCAGCTTGGGACAGTTTGACTATGGCTACACCTTC.

CDR3 amino acids: CASSLTDGPNYGYTF. The CDR3 coding sequence is TGCGCCAGCAGCTTGACGGATGGGCCTAACTATGGCTACACCTTC. J is TRBJ1-2 and V is TRBV5-1, with D unclear. Germline lookup yields CDR1 SGHRS and CDR2 YFSETQ. The CDR3 contains 15 residues. V gave up 1 base and J gave up 0 bases, with 10 bases separating them.

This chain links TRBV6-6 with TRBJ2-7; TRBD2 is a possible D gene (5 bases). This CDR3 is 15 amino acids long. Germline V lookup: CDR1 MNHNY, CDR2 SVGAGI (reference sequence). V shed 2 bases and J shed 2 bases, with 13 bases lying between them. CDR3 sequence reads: CASSYGVRGPYEQYF. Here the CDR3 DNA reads TGTGCCAGCAGTTACGGGGTCCGGGGTCCCTACGAGCAGTACTTC.

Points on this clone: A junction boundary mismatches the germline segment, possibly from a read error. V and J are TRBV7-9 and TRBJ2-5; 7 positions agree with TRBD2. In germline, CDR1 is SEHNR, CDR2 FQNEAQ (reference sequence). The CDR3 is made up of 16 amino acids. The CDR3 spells CASSLGGTTNQETQYF. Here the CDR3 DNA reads TGTGCCAGCAGCTTGGGTGGGACTACAAACCAGGAGACCCAGTACTTC.

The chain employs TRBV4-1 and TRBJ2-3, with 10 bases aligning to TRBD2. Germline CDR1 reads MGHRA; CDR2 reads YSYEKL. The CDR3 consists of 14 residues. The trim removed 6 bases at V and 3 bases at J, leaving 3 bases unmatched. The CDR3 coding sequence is TGCGCCAGCAGGGGACTAGCGCAGACAGATACGCAGTATTTT. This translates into CASRGLAQTDTQYF.

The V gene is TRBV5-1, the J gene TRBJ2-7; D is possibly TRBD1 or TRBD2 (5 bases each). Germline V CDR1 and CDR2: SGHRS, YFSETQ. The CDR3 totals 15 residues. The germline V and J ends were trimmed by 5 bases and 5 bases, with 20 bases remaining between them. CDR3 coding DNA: TGCGCCAGCAGTTTGAGGGGAATGGTGTACGACGAGCAGTACTTC. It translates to CASSLRGMVYDEQYF.

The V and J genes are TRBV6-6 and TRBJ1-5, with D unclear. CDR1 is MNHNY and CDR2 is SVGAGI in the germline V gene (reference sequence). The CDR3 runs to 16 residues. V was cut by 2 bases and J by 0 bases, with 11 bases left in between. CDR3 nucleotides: TGTGCCAGCAGTTACAGTCAGCGAGATAGCAATCAGCCCCAGCATTTT. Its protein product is CASSYSQRDSNQPQHF.

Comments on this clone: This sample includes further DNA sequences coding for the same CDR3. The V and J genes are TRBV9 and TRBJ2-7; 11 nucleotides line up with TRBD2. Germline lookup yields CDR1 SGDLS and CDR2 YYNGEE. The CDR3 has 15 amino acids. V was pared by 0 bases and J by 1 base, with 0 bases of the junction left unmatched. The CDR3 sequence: CASSVGTSGSYEQYF. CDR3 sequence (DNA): TGTGCCAGCAGCGTAGGGACTAGCGGGTCCTACGAGCAGTACTTC. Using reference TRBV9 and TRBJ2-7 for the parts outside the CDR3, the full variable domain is DSGVTQTPKHLITATGQRVTLRCSPRSGDLSVYWYQQSLDQGLQFLIQYYNGEERAKGNILERFSAQQFPDLHSELNLSSLELGDSALYFCASSVGTSGSYEQYFGPGTRLTVT.

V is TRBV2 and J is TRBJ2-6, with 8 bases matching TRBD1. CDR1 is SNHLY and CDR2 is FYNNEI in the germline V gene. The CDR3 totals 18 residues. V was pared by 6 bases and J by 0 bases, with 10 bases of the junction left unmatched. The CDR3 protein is CASSTPGQGLSGANVLTF. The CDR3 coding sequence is TGTGCCAGCAGCACCCCTGGACAGGGCCTCTCTGGGGCCAACGTCCTGACTTTC.

The CDR3: CASSLGLAGGRETQYF. CDR3 coding DNA: TGTGCCAGCAGCTTGGGACTAGCGGGGGGGCGGGAGACCCAGTACTTC. The chain links TRBV5-4 to TRBJ2-5; TRBD2 aligns across 14 bases. V lost 0 bases, J lost 5 bases, and 3 bases stayed unmatched. The V gene's germline CDR1 is SGHNT and CDR2 YYREEE (reference sequence). The CDR3 totals 16 residues.

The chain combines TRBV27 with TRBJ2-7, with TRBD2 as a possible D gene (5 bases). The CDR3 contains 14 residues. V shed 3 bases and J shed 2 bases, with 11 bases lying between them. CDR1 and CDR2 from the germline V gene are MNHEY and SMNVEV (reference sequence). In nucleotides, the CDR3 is TGTGCCAGCAGTTTGATCGAGGGCACCTACGAGCAGTACTTC. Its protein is CASSLIEGTYEQYF.

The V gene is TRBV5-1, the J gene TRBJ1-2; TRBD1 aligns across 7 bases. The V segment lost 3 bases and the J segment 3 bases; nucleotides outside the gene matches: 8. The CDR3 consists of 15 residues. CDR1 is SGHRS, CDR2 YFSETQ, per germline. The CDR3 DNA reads TGCGCCAGCAGCTCCTATAGGGGGACAGACTATGGCTACACCTTC. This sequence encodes CASSSYRGTDYGYTF.

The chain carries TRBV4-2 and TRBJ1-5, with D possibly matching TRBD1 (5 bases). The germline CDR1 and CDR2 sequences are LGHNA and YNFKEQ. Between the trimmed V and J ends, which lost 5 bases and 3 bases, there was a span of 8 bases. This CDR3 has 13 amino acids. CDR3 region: CASSSTVNQPQHF. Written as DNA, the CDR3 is TGTGCCAGCAGCTCGACAGTCAATCAGCCCCAGCATTTT.

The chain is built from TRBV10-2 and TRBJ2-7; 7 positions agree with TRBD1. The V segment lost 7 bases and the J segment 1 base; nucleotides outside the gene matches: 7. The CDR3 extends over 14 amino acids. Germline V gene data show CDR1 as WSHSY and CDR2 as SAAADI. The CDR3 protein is CASTTGQLSYEQYF. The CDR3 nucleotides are TGCGCCAGCACCACGGGACAGCTATCCTACGAGCAGTACTTC.

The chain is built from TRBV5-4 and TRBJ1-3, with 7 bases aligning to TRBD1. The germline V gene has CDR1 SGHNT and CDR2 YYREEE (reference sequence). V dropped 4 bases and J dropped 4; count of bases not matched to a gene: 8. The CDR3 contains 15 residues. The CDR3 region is CASSPEGQLGNTIYF. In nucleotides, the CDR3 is TGTGCCAGCAGCCCAGAGGGACAGCTAGGAAACACCATATATTTT. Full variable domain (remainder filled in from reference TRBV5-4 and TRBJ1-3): ETGVTQSPTHLIKTRGQQVTLRCSSQSGHNTVSWYQQALGQGPQFIFQYYREEENGRGNFPPRFSGLQFPNYSSELNVNALELDDSALYLCASSPEGQLGNTIYFGEGSWLTVV.

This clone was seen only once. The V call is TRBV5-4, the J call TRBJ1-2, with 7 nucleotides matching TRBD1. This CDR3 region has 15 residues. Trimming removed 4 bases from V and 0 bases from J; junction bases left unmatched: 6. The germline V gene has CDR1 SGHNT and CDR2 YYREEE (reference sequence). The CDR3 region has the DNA TGTGCCAGCAGCCCAGGGGGGCGAACTAACTATGGCTACACCTTC. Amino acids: CASSPGGRTNYGYTF.

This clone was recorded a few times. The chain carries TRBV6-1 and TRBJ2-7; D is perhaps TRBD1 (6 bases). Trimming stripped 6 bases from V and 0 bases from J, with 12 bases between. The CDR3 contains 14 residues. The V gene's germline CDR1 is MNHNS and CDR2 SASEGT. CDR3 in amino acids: CASRDSHSSYEQYF. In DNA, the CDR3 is TGTGCCAGCAGGGACAGCCATAGCTCCTACGAGCAGTACTTC.

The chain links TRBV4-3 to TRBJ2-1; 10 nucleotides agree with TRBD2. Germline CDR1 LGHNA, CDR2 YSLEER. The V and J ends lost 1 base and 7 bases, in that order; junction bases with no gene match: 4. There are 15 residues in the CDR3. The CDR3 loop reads CASSQVASGRNEQFF. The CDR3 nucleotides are TGCGCCAGCAGCCAAGTGGCTAGCGGGAGAAATGAGCAGTTCTTC.

As DNA, the CDR3 is TGCGCCAGCAGCCAGGAAGACAGGGGTTATACAGATACGCAGTATTTT. Translated, it gives CASSQEDRGYTDTQYF. The chain has TRBV4-1 and TRBJ2-3, with TRBD1 identical over 8 bases. The V and J ends lost 3 bases and 3 bases, in that order; junction bases with no gene match: 8. The CDR3 has 16 residues. The germline V gene encodes CDR1 MGHRA and CDR2 YSYEKL.